Given below is one T cell receptor beta chain in context. V dropped 7 bases and J dropped 2 bases, with 21 bases sitting between them. CDR3 length equals 17 residues. CDR1 MRHNA and CDR2 SNTAGT come from the germline V gene. This specimen comes from a study of CD4+ T cells in melanoma. Data came from immunoSEQ multiplex PCR; TCRdb stores just in-frame clones and leaves some out. The table includes 140,000 or so clones, 85% to 95% detected once. This TCR was recovered from a human donor with melanoma. This sequence joins TRBV6-4 and TRBJ1-5; D gene ambiguous. CDR3 amino acids: CASILWTSGVGNQPQHF. The CDR3 DNA sequence: TGTGCCAGCATATTATGGACGAGTGGCGTGGGCAATCAGCCCCAGCATTTT.